This paragraph covers one T cell receptor beta chain sequence. As yet, its antigen is unknown. These data belong to a study of STAT3 mutations in large granular lymphocyte leukemia. Study background: Roughly half the longitudinally sequenced T-LGLL patients had canonical STAT3 mutations. 40% of treated T-LGLL patients showed hematologic response to immunosuppression.

Study findings and constraints: At least one immunodominant TCR beta clonotype appeared in every T-cell large granular lymphocyte leukemia patient. All newly emerging clones after therapy were STAT3 wild type.

Measured with immunoSEQ multiplex PCR; TCRdb has only the in-frame clones, and not every one. The sample consists of about 39,000 clones, 81% of them appearing once. This sequence originates from a human donor with T large granular lymphocyte leukemia. Some clones in this sample may be carry-over from other donors' samples. The sample was PBMCs.

CDR3 nucleotides: TGCGCCAGCAGCTTGGGGGGGGCCGGGACAGGGATCCCACAAGAGACCCAGTACTTC. It translates to CASSLGGAGTGIPQETQYF. The chain recombines TRBV5-1 with TRBJ2-5, with 9 bases fitting TRBD1. Trimming removed 0 bases from V and 2 bases from J; junction bases left unmatched: 14. Germline V gives CDR1 SGHRS, CDR2 YFSETQ. This CDR3 region has 19 residues.